Below, one T cell receptor (beta chain) is given with its context. The target antigen is unknown. The PCR contained 60 Vbeta and 13 Jbeta primers. Method: immunoSEQ multiplex PCR; TCRdb's copy keeps in-frame clones and lacks some. The sample records roughly 100,000 clones, around 63% being singletons. The CDR3 extends over 14 amino acids. The germline V gene has CDR1 GTSNPN and CDR2 SVGIG (reference sequence). Trimming pared 2 bases from V and 4 bases from J, leaving 15 bases between. This specimen belongs to a study of cytomegalovirus exposure and HLA in healthy donors. General study results and limits: An ancestry cluster, one associated with Asian ancestry, reportedly showed fewer N-insertions than the approximately 670-donor mean in a later analysis. According to a later analysis, most TCR beta chains associated with CMV appeared HLA-restricted. Most subjects' HLA-A and HLA-B alleles were reportedly predicted from TCR beta sequences. TCR beta V- and J-gene trimming was later associated with a missense DCLRE1C variant.

The chain employs TRBV30 and TRBJ2-7, with D unresolved. Source material: PBMCs. The sequence was obtained from a human donor in good health. The CDR3 DNA sequence: TGTGCCTGGAGTTTCTTGGGCCTTGAATACGAGCAGTACTTC. It codes for CAWSFLGLEYEQYF.